This T cell receptor (beta chain) was obtained from a study of control samples from healthy donors and cancer patients. Germline V gene sequence: CDR1 ENHRY, CDR2 SYGVKD. V lost 10 bases to trimming and J lost 4 bases; unmatched junction nucleotides: 9. The CDR3 contains 14 residues. This clone has just one count. The data were produced by immunoSEQ multiplex PCR, yet TCRdb's version contains in-frame clones alone and is incomplete. The table records about 130,000 clones, around nine tenths of them present only once. Sequenced: blood. The genes are TRBV10-3 and TRBJ1-4; 7 bases agree with TRBD1. This receptor was identified in a man between 45 and 60 years old in good health. CDR3 nucleotides: TGTGCCACGAGGGGGCTTGGGAATAATGAAAAACTGTTTTTT. It is translated as CATRGLGNNEKLFF.